This is a list of T cell receptor beta chains from one sample in a study of beta chain features in type 1 diabetes. Generated by immunoSEQ multiplex PCR, the TCRdb table keeps only in-frame clones and is missing some. In the table there are roughly 610,000 clones, roughly a sixth of which are singletons. The source material was naive CD4+ T cells from blood. Receptors were obtained from a man between 18 and 29 years old in good health. CDR3s include the opening cysteine and the closing phenylalanine or tryptophan. A D gene is named only where the DNA matches it firmly. Clone size is shown for a subset of rows, as once, few, many or a class of expanded clone.

v_gene,abundance,d_gene,j_gene,CDR3nt,CDR3aa
TRBV5-1,.,.,TRBJ2-1,TGCGCCAGCACCTTGCTAGCCGGATTACACAATGAGCAGTTCTTC,CASTLLAGLHNEQFF
TRBV11-2,few,.,TRBJ2-6,TGTGCCAGCAGCTTAGTCCCCCTCCTCTCTGGGGCCAACGTCCTGACTTTC,CASSLVPLLSGANVLTF
TRBV2,.,.,TRBJ2-7,TGTGCCAGCAGTTCTAACAGGGCCCAATTCTTC,CASSSNRAQFF
TRBV5-6,.,TRBD1,TRBJ1-4,TGTGCCAGCAGTTCGGACAGGGCGAGTGAAAAACTGTTTTTT,CASSSDRASEKLFF
TRBV6-6,.,TRBD1,TRBJ2-1,TGTGCCAGCAGCCTACAGGGGCAATCCTACAATGAGCAGTTCTTC,CASSLQGQSYNEQFF
TRBV19,.,.,TRBJ1-5,TGTGCCAGTAGACCGGGAATAAATCAGGGTCAGCCCCAGCATTTT,CASRPGINQGQPQHF
TRBV9,.,.,TRBJ1-3,TGTGCCAGCAGCGTAGTGAGTCTTAGGACACATATAACCTCTGGAAACACCATATATTTT,CASSVVSLRTHITSGNTIYF
TRBV19,few,.,TRBJ1-1,TGTGCCTCAGGGGCGCAGGACACTGAAGCTTTCTTT,CASGAQDTEAFF
TRBV28,once,.,TRBJ1-2,TGTGCCAGCAGTTCACAGGGCTATGGCTACACCTTC,CASSSQGYGYTF
TRBV4-2,few,TRBD2,TRBJ2-7,TGTGCCAGCAGCCAAGGTACCATGGGACTAGCGGGAACCAGCTACGAGCAGTACTTC,CASSQGTMGLAGTSYEQYF
TRBV11-2,few,TRBD2,TRBJ2-3,TGTGCCAGCAGCTTAGGAGCGGGAGGGCGGGTAGATACGCAGTATTTT,CASSLGAGGRVDTQYF
TRBV7-2,.,TRBD1,TRBJ1-6,TGTGCCAGCAGCCCTCGGACAGGGTCTTATAATTCACCCCTCCACTTT,CASSPRTGSYNSPLHF
TRBV2,.,.,TRBJ1-5,TGTGCCAGCAGTGATCCCCGGGGGCGAAGCAATCAGCCCCAGCATTTT,CASSDPRGRSNQPQHF
TRBV19,few,TRBD1,TRBJ2-1,TGTGCCAGTAGCCCTGGGACAGGTTCTTACAATGAGCAGTTCTTC,CASSPGTGSYNEQFF
TRBV6-5,few,.,TRBJ2-2,TGTGCCAGCATTCCGGGGGGCCGGCGCACCGGGGAGCTGTTTTTT,CASIPGGRRTGELFF
TRBV27,few,TRBD1,TRBJ1-1,TGTGCCAGCATCCGACAGGGGGCGGCTGAAGCTTTCTTT,CASIRQGAAEAFF
TRBV11-2,.,TRBD2,TRBJ2-2,TGTGCCAGCAGCCCGGGACTAGCGACCGGGGAGCTGTTTTTT,CASSPGLATGELFF
TRBV14,.,.,TRBJ1-1,TGTGCCAGCAGCCAAGATCTGGTGGGGCGAGACACTGAAGCTTTCTTT,CASSQDLVGRDTEAFF
TRBV29-1,.,.,TRBJ2-3,TGCAGCGCAGGGGGGGGGCCCCACACAGATACGCAGTATTTT,CSAGGGPHTDTQYF
TRBV27,few,TRBD1,TRBJ1-6,TGTGCCAGCAGTTGGGACAGGGAGAATTCACCCCTCCACTTT,CASSWDRENSPLHF
TRBV27,.,.,TRBJ2-5,TGTGCCAGCAGGGTCGGGGGTACCCCACAAGAGACCCAGTACTTC,CASRVGGTPQETQYF
TRBV28,few,.,TRBJ1-2,TGTGCCAGCAGTCCCCGGTGGGCAGCGTATGGCTACACCTTC,CASSPRWAAYGYTF
TRBV2,.,TRBD1,TRBJ2-3,TGTGCCAGCAGAACCGGACAGGGGACAGATACGCAGTATTTT,CASRTGQGTDTQYF
TRBV11-3,few,TRBD2,TRBJ2-3,TGTGCCAGCAGCCTGACTAGCGGGGGGCTCACAGATACGCAGTATTTT,CASSLTSGGLTDTQYF
TRBV7-2,.,TRBD2,TRBJ2-1,TGTGCCAGCAGCTTAGCTGGCGGGAGTATCGATGAGCAGTTCTTC,CASSLAGGSIDEQFF